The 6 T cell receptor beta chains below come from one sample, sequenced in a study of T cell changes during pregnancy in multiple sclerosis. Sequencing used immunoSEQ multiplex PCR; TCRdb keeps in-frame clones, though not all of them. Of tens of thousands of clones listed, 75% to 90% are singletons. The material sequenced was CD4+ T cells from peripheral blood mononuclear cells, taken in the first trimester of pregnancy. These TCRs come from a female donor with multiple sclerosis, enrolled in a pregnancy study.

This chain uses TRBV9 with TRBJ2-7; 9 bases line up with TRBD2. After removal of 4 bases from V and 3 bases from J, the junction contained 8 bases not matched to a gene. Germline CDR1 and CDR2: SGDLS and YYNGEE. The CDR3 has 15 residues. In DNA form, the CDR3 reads TGTGCCAGCAGCCTCGGTGGCGGGGGGGGCTACGAGCAGTACTTC. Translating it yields CASSLGGGGGYEQYF.

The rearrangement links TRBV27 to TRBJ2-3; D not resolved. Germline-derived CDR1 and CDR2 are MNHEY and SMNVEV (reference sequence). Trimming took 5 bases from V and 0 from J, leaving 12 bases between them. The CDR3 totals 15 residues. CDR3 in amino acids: CASSLLPPSTDTQYF. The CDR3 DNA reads TGTGCCAGCAGTCTCCTCCCTCCTAGCACAGATACGCAGTATTTT.

The CDR3 loop reads CASSSSREDAQETQYF. CDR3 in DNA: TGTGCCAGCAGCAGCTCTAGGGAGGACGCCCAAGAGACCCAGTACTTC. This chain uses TRBV21-1 with TRBJ2-5; no DNA check was done on the table's D call, TRBD2. TRBV21-1 is described as a pseudogene. This CDR3 contains 16 residues.

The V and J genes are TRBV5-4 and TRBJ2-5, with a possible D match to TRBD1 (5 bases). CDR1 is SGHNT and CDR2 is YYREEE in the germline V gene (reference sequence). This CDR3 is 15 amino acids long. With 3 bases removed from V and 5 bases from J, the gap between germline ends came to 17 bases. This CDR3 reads CASSSASGPGETQYF. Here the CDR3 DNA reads TGTGCCAGCAGCTCGGCTTCAGGTCCAGGGGAGACCCAGTACTTC.

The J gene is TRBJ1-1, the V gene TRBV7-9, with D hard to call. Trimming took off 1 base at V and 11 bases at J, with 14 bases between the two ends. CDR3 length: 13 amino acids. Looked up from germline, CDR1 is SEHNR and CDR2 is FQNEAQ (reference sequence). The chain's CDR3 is CASSLEGGSRAFF. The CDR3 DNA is TGTGCCAGCAGCTTAGAGGGTGGGAGTAGGGCTTTCTTT. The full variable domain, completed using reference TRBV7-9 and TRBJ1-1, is DTGVSQNPRHKITKRGQNVTFRCDPISEHNRLYWYRQTLGQGPEFLTYFQNEAQLEKSRLLSDRFSAERPKGSFSTLEIQRTEQGDSAMYLCASSLEGGSRAFFGQGTRLTVV.

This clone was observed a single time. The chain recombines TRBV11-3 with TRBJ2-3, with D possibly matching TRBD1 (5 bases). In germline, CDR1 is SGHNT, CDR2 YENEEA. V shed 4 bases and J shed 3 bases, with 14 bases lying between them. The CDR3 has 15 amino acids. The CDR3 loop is CASSSGRGLTDTQYF. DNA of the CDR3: TGTGCCAGCAGCTCCGGAAGGGGCCTAACAGATACGCAGTATTTT.